The 18 T cell receptor beta chains presented below share a single source sample, sequenced in a study of metastatic and nonmetastatic thyroid tumors. Using MiXCR, TCRdb re-called clones from the PCR reads. In the table there are roughly 14,000 clones, more than 25% of which are singletons. Every patient underwent thyroid surgery untreated. The sample was tumor tissue. These receptors were collected from a female donor with papillary thyroid cancer or a benign thyroid nodule (not recorded which). Some clones in this sample may be carry-over from other donors' samples.

The genes are TRBV11-2 and TRBJ1-2; D gene uncertain. Germline values: CDR1 SGHAT, CDR2 FQNNGV. V lost 4 bases and J lost 0, with 9 bases in between. The CDR3 spans 14 residues. The CDR3 DNA follows: TGTGCCAGCAGCTCTAGTCCGTCTAACTATGGCTACACCTTC. Protein sequence: CASSSSPSNYGYTF.

The chain links TRBV30 to TRBJ1-6; 9 bases agree with TRBD1. The germline CDR1 and CDR2 sequences are GTSNPN and SVGIG (reference sequence). The CDR3 is made up of 14 amino acids. V shed 4 bases, J shed 9 bases, and the junction held 7 bases outside the gene matches. The CDR3 reads CAWNRGRFSSPLHF. The CDR3, as DNA: TGTGCCTGGAACAGGGGGCGTTTCAGTTCACCCCTCCACTTT. The full variable domain, in which reference TRBV30 and TRBJ1-6 provide the parts outside the CDR3, is SQTIHQWPATLVQPVGSPLSLECTVEGTSNPNLYWYRQAAGRGLQLLFYSVGIGQISSEVPQNLSASRPQDRQFILSSKKLLLSDSGFYLCAWNRGRFSSPLHFGNGTRLTVT.

This clone is medium-sized (0.01 to 0.1%) within its sample. The J gene is TRBJ2-5, the V gene TRBV5-1; perhaps TRBD1 as D (5 bases). Trimming removed 1 base at V and 5 bases at J, with 15 bases between. Germline assignment: CDR1 SGHRS and CDR2 YFSETQ. There are 15 residues in the CDR3. The CDR3 coding sequence is TGCGCCAGCAGCTTGTATGGCAGGGTGGTCGAGACCCAGTACTTC. Translating gives CASSLYGRVVETQYF.

This rearrangement joins TRBV28 to TRBJ2-2; possibly TRBD1 for D (6 bases). The CDR3 sequence is 15 residues long. Between the trimmed V and J ends, which lost 8 bases and 6 bases, there was a span of 19 bases. From germline, CDR1 is MDHEN and CDR2 SYDVKM. CDR3 residues: CASFVPRGRSGELFF. In nucleotides, the CDR3 is TGTGCCAGCTTCGTTCCCAGGGGCAGGTCCGGGGAGCTGTTTTTT.

This clone was seen many times. This sequence joins TRBV7-2 and TRBJ2-2; 8 positions match TRBD2. CDR3 size: 16 residues. Trimming at V came to 2 bases and at J to 6 bases, leaving 8 bases not matched to a gene. The V gene's germline CDR1 is SGHTA and CDR2 FQGNSA. The CDR3 region has the DNA TGTGCCAGCAGCTTATCGGGAGGGAGTGGGGCCGGGGAGCTGTTTTTT. Its translation: CASSLSGGSGAGELFF.

This chain uses TRBV24-1 with TRBJ2-1, with 10 bases matching TRBD2. Per the germline V gene, CDR1 is KGHDR and CDR2 is SFDVKD. This CDR3 is built from 16 residues. Unmatched junction bases numbered 5, after V lost 3 bases and J lost 4 bases. The CDR3 nucleotides read TGTGCCACCAGTGATCCGACTAGCGGGCCATACAATGAGCAGTTCTTC. This sequence encodes CATSDPTSGPYNEQFF.

This clone was seen at least ten times. The J gene is TRBJ2-7, the V gene TRBV18; unclear D gene. In germline, CDR1 is KGHSH, CDR2 LQKENI. CDR3 length: 16 amino acids. Trimming removed 2 bases from V and 5 bases from J, with 19 bases in between. The CDR3 loop reads CASSPYAAPNWNEQYF. In DNA form, the CDR3 reads TGTGCCAGCTCACCATATGCAGCGCCCAATTGGAACGAGCAGTACTTC.

This chain uses TRBV5-1 with TRBJ1-1, with D hard to call. Trimming took off 0 bases at V and 0 bases at J, with 9 bases between the two ends. The length of the CDR3 is 15 residues. CDR1 and CDR2 from the germline V gene are SGHRS and YFSETQ. The CDR3 loop is CASSLGGTMNTEAFF. The CDR3 DNA sequence: TGCGCCAGCAGCTTGGGGGGAACTATGAACACTGAAGCTTTCTTT.

This clone was seen more than once but under ten times. The CDR3 bases are TGTGCCAGCACCTTTAGCAATCAGCCCCAGCATTTT. It translates to CASTFSNQPQHF. V usage is TRBV28 and J usage is TRBJ1-5; D uncertain. This CDR3 is 12 amino acids long. Germline V lookup: CDR1 MDHEN, CDR2 SYDVKM. Trimming left V 7 bases short and J 0 bases short, with 4 bases between.

This chain links TRBV2 with TRBJ2-7, with D perhaps matching TRBD1 (5 bases). The ends were cut back, 6 bases at V and 6 bases at J, with 12 bases in the middle. This CDR3 has 12 amino acids. Germline loops: CDR1 SNHLY, CDR2 FYNNEI. The CDR3 DNA follows: TGTGCCAGCAGCGTTAGGACACCCGAGCAGTACTTC. This encodes CASSVRTPEQYF.

This clone was detected a few times. The V gene is TRBV6-2 or TRBV6-3, the J gene TRBJ2-1; TRBD2 matches 8 bases. The CDR3 contains 15 residues. Germline V gene lookup returns CDR1 MNHEY and CDR2 SVGEGT. The V segment lost 3 bases and the J segment 8 bases; nucleotides outside the gene matches: 9. CDR3 DNA sequence: TGTGCCAGCAGTTATCGACTAGCGTGGTGGGATGAGCAGTTCTTC. Its translation is CASSYRLAWWDEQFF.

This clone was recorded at least ten times. V gene TRBV19 combines with J gene TRBJ1-1, with D uncertain. The CDR3 sequence is 13 residues long. V was cut by 5 bases and J by 1 base, with 8 bases left in between. Germline loops: CDR1 LNHDA, CDR2 SQIVND (reference sequence). CDR3 bases: TGTGCCAGTAGTGGCGGAACGAACACTGAAGCTTTCTTT. Encoded protein: CASSGGTNTEAFF.

This chain connects TRBV2 to TRBJ1-1; D gene ambiguous. Trimming left V 4 bases short and J 0 bases short, with 9 bases between. CDR3 length equals 14 residues. Germline V gene data show CDR1 as SNHLY and CDR2 as FYNNEI. CDR3 region: CASSGPGMNTEAFF. The CDR3 DNA follows: TGTGCCAGCAGTGGACCGGGAATGAACACTGAAGCTTTCTTT.

The sample holds a few counts of this clone. The CDR3 loop is CASTRYTYEQYF. The DNA for the CDR3 is TGTGCCAGCACGCGGTATACCTACGAGCAGTACTTC. The V and J genes are TRBV6-1 and TRBJ2-7; no firm D call. Germline V lookup: CDR1 MNHNS, CDR2 SASEGT. Between the trimmed V and J ends, which lost 7 bases and 2 bases, there was a span of 9 bases. CDR3 length equals 12 residues.

The gene calls are TRBV20-1 and TRBJ1-6, with 7 bases aligning to TRBD1. Germline V CDR1 and CDR2: DFQATT, SNEGSKA (reference sequence). The CDR3 extends over 10 amino acids. Germline trimming cut 4 bases from V and 19 bases from J; bases unmatched to any gene: 7. CDR3 amino acids: CSATGQAFHF. The CDR3 DNA reads TGCAGTGCTACCGGACAGGCATTTCACTTT.

This clone was seen a single time. The J gene is TRBJ2-5, the V gene TRBV20-1, with no clear D. This CDR3 region has 13 residues. CDR1 is DFQATT and CDR2 is SNEGSKA in the germline V gene (reference sequence). Deletions cut 5 bases from V and 3 bases from J, with 13 bases between. For the CDR3, the DNA is TGCAGTGCTCTCCATTCGGCAAAAGAGACCCAGTACTTC. Translated: CSALHSAKETQYF.

The gene calls are TRBV20-1 and TRBJ2-7; 9 nucleotides match TRBD2. Per the germline V gene, CDR1 is DFQATT and CDR2 is SNEGSKA (reference sequence). Unmatched junction bases numbered 10, after V lost 1 base and J lost 6 bases. This CDR3 comprises 15 residues. Written as DNA, the CDR3 is TGCAGTGCTAGAGCACTGGGACTAGCATTGGCCGAGCAGTACTTC. It is translated as CSARALGLALAEQYF.

This clone was detected once. V usage is TRBV7-2 and J usage is TRBJ2-7; D perhaps matches TRBD1 (6 bases). V gave up 4 bases and J gave up 6 bases, with 16 bases separating them. The CDR3 loop spans 14 amino acids. Germline loops: CDR1 SGHTA, CDR2 FQGNSA. The CDR3 is CASSWGTGTGEQYF. CDR3 in DNA: TGTGCCAGCAGCTGGGGTACAGGGACGGGCGAGCAGTACTTC. The variable domain in full, completed from reference TRBV7-2 and TRBJ2-7, reads GAGVSQSPSNKVTEKGKDVELRCDPISGHTALYWYRQSLGQGLEFLIYFQGNSAPDKSGLPSDRFSAERTGGSVSTLTIQRTQQEDSAVYLCASSWGTGTGEQYFGPGTRLTVT.